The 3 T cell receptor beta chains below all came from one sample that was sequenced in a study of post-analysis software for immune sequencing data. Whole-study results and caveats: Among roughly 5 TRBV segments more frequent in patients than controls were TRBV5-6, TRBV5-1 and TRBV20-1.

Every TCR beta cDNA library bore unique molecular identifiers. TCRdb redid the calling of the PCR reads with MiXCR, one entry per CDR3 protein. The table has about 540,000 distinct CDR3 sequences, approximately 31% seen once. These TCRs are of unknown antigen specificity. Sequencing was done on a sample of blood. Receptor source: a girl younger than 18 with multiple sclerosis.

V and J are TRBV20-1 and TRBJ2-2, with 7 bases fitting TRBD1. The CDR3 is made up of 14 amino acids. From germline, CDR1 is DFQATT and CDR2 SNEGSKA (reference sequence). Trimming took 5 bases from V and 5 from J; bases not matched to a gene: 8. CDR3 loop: CSAHGAGGTGELFF. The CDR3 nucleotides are TGCAGTGCTCACGGGGCAGGGGGAACCGGGGAGCTGTTTTTT.

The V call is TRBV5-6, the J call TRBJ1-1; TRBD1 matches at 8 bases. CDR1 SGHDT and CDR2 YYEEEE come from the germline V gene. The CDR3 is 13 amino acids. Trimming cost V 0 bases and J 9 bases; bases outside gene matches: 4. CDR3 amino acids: CASSLAGGGKAFF. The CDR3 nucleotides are TGTGCCAGCAGCTTGGCAGGGGGCGGGAAAGCTTTCTTT.

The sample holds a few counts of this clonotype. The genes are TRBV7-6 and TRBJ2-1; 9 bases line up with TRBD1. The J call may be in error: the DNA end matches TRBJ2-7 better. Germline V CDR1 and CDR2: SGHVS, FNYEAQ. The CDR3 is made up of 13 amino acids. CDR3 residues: CASSWDRDNEQYF. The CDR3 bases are TGTGCCAGCAGCTGGGACAGGGACAATGAGCAGTACTTC.